This T cell receptor (beta chain) comes out of a study of chemoradiotherapy in HPV16-positive cancers. Produced via immunoSEQ multiplex PCR; TCRdb's table is partial and in-frame only. Of under 4,000 clones in the sample, about four fifths were seen once. The sample holds one count of this clone. What it binds is unknown. Study-wide results and caveats: For HPV16-positive patients, expanding HPV-responsive T cells associated with longer recurrence-free survival. Candidate HPV-specific clones and E7-related TCR motifs grew in tumor during treatment.

V shed 1 base and J shed 4 bases, with 14 bases lying between them. There are 15 residues in the CDR3. The V gene's germline CDR1 is SGHKS and CDR2 YYEKEE (reference sequence). The receptor's source is a human donor with HPV-associated anogenital cancer. The input for sequencing was tumor tissue, taken from a patient who underwent chemoradiotherapy. The rearrangement uses TRBV5-5 and TRBJ1-1; the D gene is possibly TRBD1 (5 bases). The CDR3 sequence is CASSLNGAGSTEAFF. CDR3 nucleotides: TGTGCCAGCAGCTTGAACGGGGCTGGGAGCACTGAAGCTTTCTTT.